This section outlines one T cell receptor (beta chain) sequence together with its context. Germline CDR1 is SGHNT and CDR2 is YYREEE (reference sequence). The J segment lost 3 bases and the V segment lost 3 bases, leaving 17 bases of the junction unmatched. The CDR3 consists of 19 residues. In the original processing: Reference gene primer amplification gave nucleated cell count estimates. The data were produced by immunoSEQ multiplex PCR, yet TCRdb's version contains in-frame clones alone and is incomplete. V and J calls and clone size are as listed in that table; D and trimming were resolved from the DNA. Altogether about 270,000 clones are present, about 87% being singletons, with the ten largest covering 8.6%. This record belongs to a study of blood T cell repertoires in COVID-19. Across the study: There were acute and convalescent COVID-19 samples, and they came from the United States, Italy and Spain.

The chain is built from TRBV5-4 and TRBJ1-4; 7 bases fit TRBD1. This clonotype originated in a human donor in a cohort sampled during active COVID-19. The sequenced material came from peripheral blood. The CDR3 DNA reads TGTGCCAGCAGCTCCCGGAGACAGGGCGTTTTGCCGTCTAATGAAAAACTGTTTTTT. Its translation is CASSSRRQGVLPSNEKLFF.